There are a few counts of the clone carrying this T cell receptor (beta chain). This CDR3 has 13 residues. The V end lost 6 bases, the J end lost 4 bases, and 10 bases lay between the germline ends. CDR1 is SEHNR and CDR2 is FQNEAQ in the germline V gene (reference sequence). From blood CD8+ and CD4+ T cells, TCR beta sequences were generated. The multiple sclerosis controls consisted of treatment-naive patients with relapsing-remitting disease, either stable or active. In contrast to the negatively isolated CD8+ and CD4+ T cells, TEMRA cells were FACS-enriched. The RNA, about 0.45 to 1 ug, was put through reverse transcription using random hexamers. TCRdb called the immunoSEQ multiplex PCR reads again in MiXCR, with one record for every CDR3 protein. The table has a few hundred thousand distinct CDR3 sequences, around 96% seen once; the top ten hold 0.095%. This entry is derived from a study of CD8 T cells in Susac syndrome.

Sequences were obtained from CD4+ T cells from PBMCs. The receptor comes from a human donor with multiple sclerosis. V and J are TRBV7-9 and TRBJ1-5, with D maybe TRBD1 (6 bases). CDR3 DNA: TGTGCCAGCAGTCAGGGGTGGAATCAGCCCCAGCATTTT. This encodes CASSQGWNQPQHF.